The 22 T cell receptor beta chains below come from one sample, sequenced in a study of CD8 T cells in ankylosing spondylitis. Findings and limits, study-wide: Roughly eight highly homologous variants formed a TCR beta motif that appeared characteristic of ankylosing spondylitis blood.

TCRdb itself ran the 5' RACE reads through MiXCR, one entry per CDR3 protein. In the table there are under 450,000 distinct CDR3 sequences, 17% of which are singletons. Their antigen targets remain unknown. The source material was blood, either unsorted or a sorted T cell fraction (not recorded which). The receptors were sampled from a male donor with ankylosing spondylitis.

Only a few counts were recorded for this clonotype. CDR3 residues: CASSFAGKYLAKNIQYF. The CDR3 DNA reads as TGTGCCAGCAGTTTTGCAGGGAAGTACTTAGCCAAAAACATTCAGTACTTC. J is TRBJ2-4 and V is TRBV12-3 or TRBV12-4, with D possibly TRBD1 on 5 matching bases. Trimming left V 3 bases short and J 0 bases short, with 15 bases between. CDR3 length: 17 amino acids.

There are a few counts of this clonotype. The rearrangement links TRBV30 to TRBJ2-3; D is undetermined. The CDR3 contains 13 residues. Per the germline V gene, CDR1 is GTSNPN and CDR2 is SVGIG (reference sequence). The germline V and J ends were trimmed by 3 bases and 7 bases, with 14 bases remaining between them. CDR3 coding DNA: TGTGCCTGGAGGGAGACGGGCCGCAATACGCAGTATTTT. Amino acid sequence: CAWRETGRNTQYF.

The V gene is TRBV12-3 or TRBV12-4, the J gene TRBJ2-2, with 7 bases lining up with TRBD1. The V gene end was trimmed by 7 bases and the J gene end by 4 bases; junction bases not matched to a gene: 6. The CDR3 extends over 14 amino acids. In DNA form, the CDR3 reads TGTGCCAGCACGGAGACAGGGCCCACCGGGGAGCTGTTTTTT. As protein: CASTETGPTGELFF.

The chain joins TRBV7-2 to TRBJ2-5, with 8 nucleotides matching TRBD1. CDR3 length equals 14 residues. Germline V gene sequence: CDR1 SGHTA, CDR2 FQGNSA. V lost 5 bases to trimming and J lost 5 bases; unmatched junction nucleotides: 7. In DNA, the CDR3 is TGTGCCAGCAGCCGACAGGGGAAGCTTGAGACCCAGTACTTC. This sequence encodes CASSRQGKLETQYF.

This chain connects TRBV6-1 to TRBJ2-7; D is ambiguous. Germline assignment: CDR1 MNHNS and CDR2 SASEGT. The CDR3 spans 13 residues. V was pared by 7 bases and J by 2 bases, with 12 bases between. CDR3 residues: CASTNGPTYEQYF. The CDR3 coding sequence is TGTGCCAGCACTAACGGACCGACCTACGAGCAGTACTTC.

The rearrangement uses TRBV7-9 and TRBJ1-2, with D possibly TRBD1 on 6 matching bases. The CDR3 extends over 16 amino acids. Trimming cost V 1 base and J 0 bases, with 12 bases left between them. The germline gives CDR1 SEHNR, CDR2 FQNEAQ (reference sequence). CDR3 DNA: TGTGCCAGCAGCTTAGGTGGACAGCTAGCTAACTATGGCTACACCTTC. It yields the protein CASSLGGQLANYGYTF.

The chain is built from TRBV21-1 and TRBJ2-3; the tabulated D call, TRBD1, remains unverified against the DNA. TRBV21-1 is designated a pseudogene. This CDR3 is 16 amino acids long. CDR3 DNA: TGTGCCAGCAGCATTGGACAGGGTACCCATTCAGATACGCAGTATTTT. Translating it yields CASSIGQGTHSDTQYF.

J is TRBJ1-4 and V is TRBV7-2, with D tentatively TRBD1 (6 bases). V gave up 3 bases and J gave up 8 bases, with 13 bases separating them. This CDR3 contains 14 residues. The germline CDR1 and CDR2 sequences are SGHTA and FQGNSA. The CDR3 loop is CASSFWGLGEKLFF. The CDR3 DNA is TGTGCCAGCAGCTTTTGGGGGCTTGGAGAAAAACTGTTTTTT. The variable domain in full, completed from reference TRBV7-2 and TRBJ1-4, reads GAGVSQSPSNKVTEKGKDVELRCDPISGHTALYWYRQSLGQGLEFLIYFQGNSAPDKSGLPSDRFSAERTGGSVSTLTIQRTQQEDSAVYLCASSFWGLGEKLFFGSGTQLSVL.

This clonotype showed up just a few times. The chain couples TRBV12-3 or TRBV12-4 to TRBJ2-7; the match to TRBD2 covers 8 bases. J gave up 2 bases and V 1 base, and 4 bases lay outside the gene matches. The CDR3 spans 15 residues. The CDR3 region is CASSLDPGGAYEQYF. CDR3 nucleotide sequence: TGTGCCAGCAGTTTAGATCCCGGGGGGGCCTACGAGCAGTACTTC.

The chain carries TRBV5-1 and TRBJ2-7; a weak D match, TRBD2 (6 bases). V shed 4 bases and J shed 6 bases, with 17 bases lying between them. CDR3 size: 14 residues. Germline V CDR1 and CDR2: SGHRS, YFSETQ. CDR3 in amino acids: CASSLVMRGGEQYF. Here the CDR3 DNA reads TGCGCCAGCAGCCTCGTAATGCGGGGAGGCGAGCAGTACTTC.

The V and J genes are TRBV20-1 and TRBJ2-1; D is perhaps TRBD2 (5 bases). Deletions cut 6 bases from V and 0 bases from J, with 12 bases between. The CDR3 is made up of 14 amino acids. Looked up from germline, CDR1 is DFQATT and CDR2 is SNEGSKA (reference sequence). The CDR3, as DNA: TGCAGTGCCTTCAAGACTAACTCCTACAATGAGCAGTTCTTC. This gives the protein CSAFKTNSYNEQFF.

Many counts were recorded for this clonotype. The chain combines TRBV29-1 with TRBJ2-1; 8 bases align to TRBD1. V was pared by 2 bases and J by 12 bases, with 9 bases of the junction left unmatched. CDR1 and CDR2 from the germline V gene are SQVTM and ANQGSEA. This CDR3 contains 13 residues. In nucleotides, the CDR3 is TGCAGCGTTGAACCGACAGGGGCGGGCGCGCAGTTCTTC. Translation gives CSVEPTGAGAQFF.

This clonotype appeared a few times. This chain links TRBV18 with TRBJ1-5; D remains unclear. V gave up 5 bases and J gave up 5 bases, with 13 bases separating them. In germline, CDR1 is KGHSH, CDR2 LQKENI. CDR3 size: 14 residues. CDR3 nucleotide sequence: TGTGCCAGCTCAGACTATACCCTGGATCAGCCCCAGCATTTT. It translates to CASSDYTLDQPQHF.

This chain connects TRBV5-5 to TRBJ2-2; 9 bases are a match to TRBD1. V lost 0 bases to trimming and J lost 4 bases; unmatched junction nucleotides: 7. CDR3 size: 17 residues. The germline CDR1 and CDR2 sequences are SGHKS and YYEKEE (reference sequence). CDR3 amino acids: CASSLAGDRVGTGELFF. The CDR3 bases are TGTGCCAGCAGCTTGGCCGGGGACAGGGTGGGCACCGGGGAGCTGTTTTTT. Based on the CDR3 plus reference TRBV5-5 and TRBJ2-2, the full variable domain is DAGVTQSPTHLIKTRGQQVTLRCSPISGHKSVSWYQQVLGQGPQFIFQYYEKEERGRGNFPDRFSARQFPNYSSELNVNALLLGDSALYLCASSLAGDRVGTGELFFGEGSRLTVL.

This chain uses TRBV27 with TRBJ2-3; TRBD2 matches 8 bases. Per germline, CDR1 MNHEY and CDR2 SMNVEV (reference sequence). The CDR3 consists of 14 residues. V gave up 4 bases and J gave up 6 bases; unmatched junction bases: 6. CDR3 protein: CASSSRGGLDTQYF. CDR3 nucleotide sequence: TGTGCCAGCAGTTCACGGGGGGGCCTGGATACGCAGTATTTT.

This clonotype turned up a few times. This chain connects TRBV5-1 to TRBJ2-3; tentative D call: TRBD1 (5 bases). CDR1 and CDR2 (germline): SGHRS, YFSETQ. Trimming stripped 7 bases from V and 3 bases from J, with 12 bases between. The CDR3 totals 13 residues. The CDR3 DNA sequence: TGCGCCAGCGTTCGACCAGGGACAGATACGCAGTATTTT. It is translated as CASVRPGTDTQYF.

V is TRBV7-2 and J is TRBJ1-2; TRBD1 is a possible D gene (6 bases). V was cut by 3 bases and J by 5 bases, with 19 bases left in between. Germline V CDR1 and CDR2: SGHTA, FQGNSA. The CDR3 runs to 16 residues. DNA for the CDR3: TGTGCCAGCAGCTTTGGGGGGCCGTTGAACTTATATGGCTACACCTTC. Amino acid sequence: CASSFGGPLNLYGYTF.

This sequence joins TRBV7-2 and TRBJ2-3, with TRBD2 matching 13 bases. The CDR3 is 17 amino acids. Germline assignment: CDR1 SGHTA and CDR2 FQGNSA. Trimming took 5 bases from V and 4 from J; bases not matched to a gene: 9. CDR3 protein: CASSTRTSGSGADTQYF. CDR3 DNA: TGTGCCAGCAGCACCAGGACTAGCGGGAGCGGTGCAGATACGCAGTATTTT.

The rearrangement links TRBV29-1 to TRBJ2-2; D may correspond to TRBD1 or TRBD2 (7 bases each). The CDR3 runs to 15 residues. Germline CDR1 SQVTM, CDR2 ANQGSEA. Between the trimmed V and J ends, which lost 7 bases and 1 base, there was a span of 16 bases. In DNA form, the CDR3 reads TGCAGCGCGAAGGGGGCGGGGGAGAACACCGGGGAGCTGTTTTTT. Translated: CSAKGAGENTGELFF.

This clonotype has at least ten counts. The chain has TRBV3-1 and TRBJ2-7, with unresolved D. CDR1 and CDR2 (germline): LGHDT, YNNKEL (reference sequence). This CDR3 is built from 15 residues. V lost 0 bases to trimming and J lost 2 bases, with 11 bases between them. The CDR3 bases are TGTGCCAGCAGCCAAGAGAACCACCCCGCCTACGAGCAGTACTTC. This encodes CASSQENHPAYEQYF.

At least ten counts were recorded for this clonotype. CDR3 coding DNA: TGCGCCAGCAGCCAATCCTACGGAGACACCGGGGAGCTGTTTTTT. This codes for CASSQSYGDTGELFF. The chain uses TRBV4-3 and TRBJ2-2, with D hard to call. Germline V CDR1 and CDR2: LGHNA, YSLEER. Between the trimmed V and J ends, which lost 2 bases and 3 bases, there was a span of 10 bases. This CDR3 spans 15 amino acids.

This chain connects TRBV20-1 to TRBJ1-5; a possible D gene is TRBD1 (6 bases). This CDR3 spans 15 amino acids. The V gene's germline CDR1 is DFQATT and CDR2 SNEGSKA (reference sequence). The V and J ends lost 1 base and 0 bases respectively, with 10 bases between them. The CDR3 DNA reads TGCAGTGCTAGAGCAACAGGGAGTAGCAATCAGCCCCAGCATTTT. This translates into CSARATGSSNQPQHF.